This T cell receptor (beta chain) appears in the sequencing data of a study of Ad26.COV2.S vaccination and SARS-CoV-2 variants. Turning to the study itself: Administration of Ad26.COV2.S was intramuscular, either once or twice 56 days apart.

CDR1 is KGHDR and CDR2 is SFDVKD in the germline V gene. There are 16 residues in the CDR3. V shed 5 bases and J shed 4 bases, with 19 bases lying between them. Method: immunoSEQ multiplex PCR; TCRdb's copy keeps in-frame clones and lacks some. The data hold 350,000 to 550,000 clones, with 85% to 90% observed a single time. Findings and caveats of the study: Individuals receiving vaccine had higher spike-specific TCR breadth than placebo recipients did. Breadth and depth estimates from TCRs may understate total T cell responses. Spike-specific responses of CD8+ and CD4+ T cells were reported to display substantial breadth after vaccination.

As for this clone: Its antigen is undetermined.

As to treatment: about 20 received Ad26.COV2.S at low or high dose, single or two shots; a few received placebo; per-sample allocation not given. It was on day 63 after the first vaccine or placebo injection that samples were taken. The sequences come from peripheral blood, collected in a trial of Ad26.COV2.S vaccine versus placebo. The V call is TRBV24-1, the J call TRBJ1-2; D perhaps matches TRBD1 (5 bases). This TCR was sampled from a person aged 18-65 years who received the Ad26.COV2.S COVID-19 vaccine or a placebo. The CDR3 loop is CATSAKHGAGFYGYTF. CDR3 bases: TGTGCCACCAGTGCCAAGCATGGGGCAGGCTTCTATGGCTACACCTTC.